Here is one T cell receptor beta chain with its context. The V gene's germline CDR1 is PRHDT and CDR2 FYEKMQ (reference sequence). The CDR3 is 17 residues long. The junction had 9 bases not matched to a gene; V was cut back by 4 bases and J by 4 bases. Splitting of CD4+ cells produced CD45RA+ naive and CD45RA-negative memory subsets. This specimen belongs to a study of shared clonotypes between healthy human individuals. Assay: immunoSEQ multiplex PCR; the TCRdb copy retains only in-frame clones and omits some. The sample records around 750,000 clones, approximately 74% being singletons. This TCR came from a woman aged 30 to 39 in good health. Sequenced: memory CD4+ T cells sorted from blood. The subset here: CD45RA-negative fraction. The chain carries TRBV13 and TRBJ2-2; 10 nucleotides match TRBD2. CDR3 nucleotide sequence: TGTGCCAGCAGCTACGACGCTCTAGCGGGAGCCACCGGGGAGCTGTTTTTT. Protein: CASSYDALAGATGELFF.